This entry lists 2 T cell receptor beta chains sequenced from one sample in a study of T-cell memory formation after mild COVID-19. TCRdb re-called the 5' RACE reads with MiXCR, one entry per CDR3 protein. The sample carries 150,000 to 200,000 distinct CDR3 sequences, around 16% recorded once. Sequencing input: PBMCs or a T cell subset sorted from them (not recorded which). These receptors were taken from an adult woman who had mild COVID-19 (a few samples of this study predate the infection). Cell type and time point are not known.

The chain has TRBV24-1 and TRBJ1-1; TRBD1 matches at 7 bases. This CDR3 contains 14 residues. Germline CDR1 and CDR2: KGHDR and SFDVKD. Trimming at V came to 4 bases and at J to 5 bases, leaving 6 bases not matched to a gene. In DNA, the CDR3 is TGTGCCACCAGTGACTCGACAGGGTGGACTGAAGCTTTCTTT. Translating it yields CATSDSTGWTEAFF.

The J gene is TRBJ2-3, the V gene TRBV7-9, with 8 bases that match TRBD1. In germline, CDR1 is SEHNR, CDR2 FQNEAQ (reference sequence). The CDR3 consists of 20 residues. Trimming took 5 bases from V and 4 from J; bases not matched to a gene: 23. CDR3: CASSPVTGQVLLGAPDTQYF. Here the CDR3 DNA reads TGTGCCAGCAGCCCAGTCACGGGACAGGTCCTTCTTGGGGCACCAGATACGCAGTATTTT. Full variable domain (rest looked up from reference TRBV7-9 and TRBJ2-3): DTGVSQNPRHKITKRGQNVTFRCDPISEHNRLYWYRQTLGQGPEFLTYFQNEAQLEKSRLLSDRFSAERPKGSFSTLEIQRTEQGDSAMYLCASSPVTGQVLLGAPDTQYFGPGTRLTVL.